One and the same sample provided the 20 T cell receptor beta chains below, sequenced in a study of blood T cells in healthy people across ages. Primers used in a second PCR of about 6 to 11 cycles were a sample-barcoded 5' primer and a J-beta primer mix. TCRdb itself ran the 5' RACE reads through MiXCR, one entry per CDR3 protein. The sample carries approximately 600,000 distinct CDR3 sequences, approximately 59% recorded once. The sequenced material came from blood. These receptors were collected from a man in his fifties or sixties in good health.

The V gene is TRBV5-1, the J gene TRBJ2-1; 11 nucleotides match TRBD2. V dropped 4 bases and J dropped 6; count of bases not matched to a gene: 12. This CDR3 comprises 17 residues. CDR1 and CDR2 from the germline V gene are SGHRS and YFSETQ. The CDR3 spells CASSPSPLAGGRNEQFF. The CDR3 DNA sequence: TGCGCCAGCAGCCCAAGTCCTTTAGCGGGGGGGCGCAATGAGCAGTTCTTC.

This sequence joins TRBV7-2 and TRBJ2-2, with D perhaps assigned TRBD1 or TRBD2 (5 bases each). Germline V lookup: CDR1 SGHTA, CDR2 FQGNSA. This CDR3 region has 19 residues. Deletions cut 4 bases from V and 3 bases from J, with 24 bases between. CDR3: CASSSQAPGPTSHTGELFF. In DNA form, the CDR3 reads TGTGCCAGCAGCTCACAAGCTCCGGGACCCACCTCCCACACCGGGGAGCTGTTTTTT.

This clonotype was picked up a small number of times. This chain connects TRBV12-3 or TRBV12-4 to TRBJ2-7; perhaps D is TRBD1 or TRBD2 (5 bases each). The CDR3 loop spans 15 amino acids. V shed 2 bases and J shed 0 bases, with 11 bases lying between them. In DNA, the CDR3 is TGTGCCAGCAGTTTACAGGGTGGGGGCTCCTACGAGCAGTACTTC. Amino acids: CASSLQGGGSYEQYF.

The chain has TRBV7-2 and TRBJ2-5; 13 positions agree with TRBD2. V shed 3 bases and J 1 base; nucleotides not matched to a gene: 5. The CDR3 contains 17 residues. In germline, CDR1 is SGHTA, CDR2 FQGNSA. The CDR3 protein is CASSLGLAGYRQETQYF. CDR3 coding DNA: TGTGCCAGCAGCTTGGGACTAGCGGGGTATCGCCAAGAGACCCAGTACTTC.

Only a few counts were recorded for this clonotype. The chain combines TRBV27 with TRBJ2-1; D is unresolved. The CDR3 is made up of 16 amino acids. Deletions cut 4 bases from V and 9 bases from J, with 22 bases between. Germline-derived CDR1 and CDR2 are MNHEY and SMNVEV (reference sequence). CDR3 protein: CASSYTVAGSVGEQFF. CDR3 sequence (DNA): TGTGCCAGCAGTTACACCGTGGCAGGCTCCGTTGGTGAGCAGTTCTTC.

The chain couples TRBV4-1 to TRBJ2-5; 7 bases map to TRBD2. The trim removed 0 bases at V and 3 bases at J, leaving 10 bases unmatched. Germline V CDR1 and CDR2: MGHRA, YSYEKL. CDR3 length: 17 amino acids. The CDR3: CASSQDKVRAGEETQYF. The CDR3 DNA reads as TGCGCCAGCAGCCAAGATAAGGTCCGCGCGGGGGAAGAGACCCAGTACTTC.

There are a few counts of this clonotype. The chain couples TRBV5-1 to TRBJ2-1; D remains ambiguous. This CDR3 comprises 13 residues. V was trimmed by 2 bases and J by 7 bases, leaving 10 bases between them. In germline, CDR1 is SGHRS, CDR2 YFSETQ. Here the CDR3 DNA reads TGCGCCAGCAGCTTAGACGAATGGAATGAGCAGTTCTTC. Translated: CASSLDEWNEQFF.

V and J are TRBV12-3 or TRBV12-4 and TRBJ2-6; D remains unclear. The CDR3 length is 13 residues. Trimming pared 3 bases from V and 4 bases from J, leaving 4 bases between. The CDR3, as DNA: TGTGCCAGCAGTTTTAACGGGGCCAACGTCCTGACTTTC. This sequence encodes CASSFNGANVLTF.

This clonotype appeared a single time. The rearrangement uses TRBV4-2 and TRBJ1-6; TRBD1 matches 8 bases. CDR1 LGHNA and CDR2 YNFKEQ come from the germline V gene. The V and J ends lost 4 bases and 8 bases, in that order; junction bases with no gene match: 7. This CDR3 is built from 15 residues. The chain's CDR3 is CASSPIQGAHSPLHF. Written as DNA, the CDR3 is TGTGCCAGCAGCCCCATCCAGGGGGCTCATTCACCCCTCCACTTT.

The chain links TRBV11-3 to TRBJ1-2; tentative D call: TRBD1 (6 bases). The V gene's germline CDR1 is SGHNT and CDR2 YENEEA. Trimming cost V 0 bases and J 3 bases, with 17 bases left between them. This CDR3 is built from 17 residues. CDR3 region: CASSLEGTGALYYGYTF. Written as DNA, the CDR3 is TGTGCCAGCAGCTTAGAAGGCACGGGGGCGCTTTACTATGGCTACACCTTC.

This clonotype was counted a few times. The chain has TRBV27 and TRBJ1-5; 8 bases agree with TRBD1. V trimming: 2 bases; J trimming: 6 bases; junction bases outside the gene matches: 3. Per the germline V gene, CDR1 is MNHEY and CDR2 is SMNVEV (reference sequence). The CDR3 contains 14 residues. Here the CDR3 DNA reads TGTGCCAGCAGTTTACAGGGGGCGGTTCAGCCCCAGCATTTT. Protein sequence: CASSLQGAVQPQHF.

The V and J genes are TRBV2 and TRBJ2-4; tentative D call: TRBD2 (7 bases). Trimming pared 8 bases from V and 7 bases from J, leaving 12 bases between. The CDR3 spans 12 residues. Per the germline V gene, CDR1 is SNHLY and CDR2 is FYNNEI. The DNA for the CDR3 is TGTGCCAGCCGGGGGGCGGGGAACATTCAGTACTTC. It encodes CASRGAGNIQYF. The complete variable domain, with remaining parts taken from reference TRBV2 and TRBJ2-4, reads EPEVTQTPSHQVTQMGQEVILRCVPISNHLYFYWYRQILGQKVEFLVSFYNNEISEKSEIFDDQFSVERPDGSNFTLKIRSTKLEDSAMYFCASRGAGNIQYFGAGTRLSVL.

V is TRBV11-2 and J is TRBJ2-1; D remains unclear. Trimming pared 5 bases from V and 9 bases from J, leaving 14 bases between. There are 13 residues in the CDR3. Germline V gene lookup returns CDR1 SGHAT and CDR2 FQNNGV. CDR3 in amino acids: CASSNLRRGEQFF. DNA of the CDR3: TGTGCCAGCAGCAACCTAAGGAGAGGTGAGCAGTTCTTC.

The chain couples TRBV12-3 or TRBV12-4 to TRBJ2-7; 10 bases are a match to TRBD1. This CDR3 comprises 18 residues. Unmatched junction bases numbered 13, after V lost 5 bases and J lost 0 bases. This CDR3 is CASSTWGGGTGASYEQYF. The CDR3 coding sequence is TGTGCCAGCAGTACCTGGGGCGGGGGGACAGGGGCCTCCTACGAGCAGTACTTC.

This chain uses TRBV7-2 with TRBJ2-1; maybe TRBD1 (6 bases). The CDR3 runs to 14 residues. The germline gives CDR1 SGHTA, CDR2 FQGNSA. V lost 8 bases and J lost 2, with 13 bases in between. The CDR3 nucleotides read TGTGCCAGCCGTCCGACAGGAGCCTACAATGAGCAGTTCTTC. Its translation is CASRPTGAYNEQFF.

This clonotype was found a few times. The V and J genes are TRBV5-1 and TRBJ1-6, with no clear D. Germline CDR1 reads SGHRS; CDR2 reads YFSETQ. Trimming removed 3 bases at V and 3 bases at J, with 7 bases between. The CDR3 length is 14 residues. CDR3 loop: CASSYDGYNSPLHF. The DNA for the CDR3 is TGCGCCAGCAGCTACGACGGCTATAATTCACCCCTCCACTTT.

CDR3 residues: CASSLRQTYYEQYF. Here the CDR3 DNA reads TGTGCCAGCAGCTTACGCCAGACCTACTACGAGCAGTACTTC. The V gene is TRBV7-2, the J gene TRBJ2-4; D remains unclear. Matching the DNA end better, TRBJ2-7 makes the J call doubtful. CDR3 length equals 14 residues. Per the germline V gene, CDR1 is SGHTA and CDR2 is FQGNSA.

V and J are TRBV25-1 and TRBJ1-3; D is unresolved. The germline V gene encodes CDR1 MGHDK and CDR2 SYGVNS. V was cut by 4 bases and J by 2 bases, with 12 bases left in between. The CDR3 is made up of 15 amino acids. CDR3 protein: CASSGPWAAGNTIYF. The CDR3 DNA reads TGTGCCAGCAGTGGACCATGGGCGGCTGGAAACACCATATATTTT.

The chain carries TRBV5-1 and TRBJ1-2; D perhaps matches TRBD1 (5 bases). The CDR3 sequence is 15 residues long. CDR1 and CDR2 (germline): SGHRS, YFSETQ. Between the trimmed V and J ends, which lost 3 bases and 0 bases, there was a span of 12 bases. The CDR3 DNA sequence: TGCGCCAGCAGCTACCGGGACTTTGCTAACTATGGCTACACCTTC. Its translation: CASSYRDFANYGYTF. Using reference TRBV5-1 and TRBJ1-2 for the parts outside the CDR3, the full variable domain is KAGVTQTPRYLIKTRGQQVTLSCSPISGHRSVSWYQQTPGQGLQFLFEYFSETQRNKGNFPGRFSGRQFSNSRSEMNVSTLELGDSALYLCASSYRDFANYGYTFGSGTRLTVV.

This clonotype was detected many times. The chain links TRBV6-1 to TRBJ2-7; 10 bases agree with TRBD1. The V and J ends lost 4 bases and 7 bases, in that order; junction bases with no gene match: 4. The V gene's germline CDR1 is MNHNS and CDR2 SASEGT. This CDR3 is 13 amino acids long. CDR3 DNA: TGTGCCAGCAGTGGACAGGGGGCAGGAGAGCAGTACTTC. It encodes CASSGQGAGEQYF.